Listed here is a single T cell receptor beta chain. The data originate from a study of blood T cell repertoires in COVID-19. Study overall: Sources were T cells, B-cell-depleted T cells, or PBMCs; the material itself was cDNA or gDNA.

Those enrolled, adults aged roughly 18 to 100 years, came from about two dozen US areas. The data were produced by immunoSEQ multiplex PCR, yet TCRdb's version contains in-frame clones alone and is incomplete. The table records hundreds of thousands of clones, about 91% of them present only once. Trimming took off 2 bases at V and 3 bases at J, with 13 bases between the two ends. Germline V CDR1 and CDR2: LNHDA, SQIVND (reference sequence). The CDR3 is 15 amino acids. The sequenced material came from PBMCs or T cells enriched from blood (not recorded which). This chain joins TRBV19 and TRBJ1-2; possibly TRBD1 for D (5 bases). This TCR was sampled from a middle-aged woman who had recovered from COVID-19. The CDR3 region is CASSITRTKDYGYTF. Here the CDR3 DNA reads TGTGCCAGTAGTATAACCCGGACAAAGGACTATGGCTACACCTTC.